What follows are 27 T cell receptor beta chains derived from one specimen sequenced in a study of T cells expressing NK-cell markers. TCRdb re-called the 5' RACE reads; one entry per CDR3 protein, DNA not given. The sample shows 250,000 or so distinct CDR3 sequences, and more than 3.5% sits with its ten largest clones. Sequencing was done on a sample of blood T cells: a sorted CD56 or NKG2C T cell subset, CD4+ or CD8+ T cells, or bulk PBMC T cells (not recorded which). The receptors were gathered from a woman aged 18 to 75 in good health.

The chain is built from TRBV20-1 and TRBJ1-5; TCRdb selects TRBD1, and the lack of DNA leaves this call unchecked. Germline CDR1 reads DFQATT; CDR2 reads SNEGSKA (reference sequence). This CDR3 comprises 14 residues. This chain's CDR3 is CSAKGTGSNQPQHF.

The chain is built from TRBV12-3 or TRBV12-4 and TRBJ2-2. This CDR3 region has 15 residues. This CDR3 is CASSLAGQKTGELFF.

The chain links TRBV7-2 to TRBJ2-1; there is no DNA to check the TCRdb D call of TRBD2. The germline CDR1 and CDR2 sequences are SGHTA and FQGNSA. The CDR3 is 15 residues long. The CDR3 region is CASSTRGGPYNEQFF.

This sequence joins TRBV18 and TRBJ1-1; no DNA is available, so the TRBD1 call from TCRdb remains unchecked. CDR1 is KGHSH and CDR2 is LQKENI in the germline V gene. The CDR3 is 15 residues long. CDR3 residues: CASSPGGGRNTEAFF.

The chain carries TRBV28 and TRBJ2-1. CDR1 is MDHEN, CDR2 SYDVKM, per germline. The CDR3 is made up of 13 amino acids. This chain's CDR3 is CASLGRRYNEQFF.

This CDR3 reads CASTPGVGEAFF. This chain connects TRBV28 to TRBJ1-1; TCRdb picks TRBD1, but there is no DNA to check that call. The CDR3 has 12 amino acids. Germline CDR1 reads MDHEN; CDR2 reads SYDVKM.

The chain uses TRBV18 and TRBJ2-1; without DNA, the TCRdb call of TRBD1 cannot be checked. Germline assignment: CDR1 KGHSH and CDR2 LQKENI. The CDR3 sequence is 13 residues long. The CDR3: CATSGAVYNEQFF.

This sequence joins TRBV9 and TRBJ2-3; TCRdb outputs TRBD1, but without DNA this stays unchecked. The CDR3 spans 16 residues. Germline V gene sequence: CDR1 SGDLS, CDR2 YYNGEE. The CDR3 spells CASSFGQGESTDTQYF.

The rearrangement links TRBV29-1 to TRBJ1-1; TCRdb outputs TRBD1, but without DNA this stays unchecked. This CDR3 has 12 residues. The germline gives CDR1 SQVTM, CDR2 ANQGSEA. The CDR3 spells CSVTGGETQAFF. Filled out from reference TRBV29-1 and TRBJ1-1, the complete variable domain reads SAVISQKPSRDICQRGTSLTIQCQVDSQVTMMFWYRQQPGQSLTLIATANQGSEATYESGFVIDKFPISRPNLTFSTLTVSNMSPEDSSIYLCSVTGGETQAFFGQGTRLTVV.

The chain links TRBV7-2 to TRBJ1-4; the TRBD1 assignment by TCRdb is unverifiable without DNA. CDR3 size: 13 residues. From germline, CDR1 is SGHTA and CDR2 FQGNSA. CDR3: CASSPGSHAGLFF.

The V call is TRBV3-1, the J call TRBJ1-3. The CDR3 consists of 15 residues. In germline, CDR1 is LGHDT, CDR2 YNNKEL (reference sequence). The chain's CDR3 is CASRPYRDSGNTIYF.

The V call is TRBV7-2, the J call TRBJ1-1; TCRdb lists TRBD1, though no DNA is available to test this call. Germline V gene data show CDR1 as SGHTA and CDR2 as FQGNSA. The CDR3 consists of 14 residues. CDR3 amino acids: CASSFWTGVTEAFF.

The chain uses TRBV18 and TRBJ1-1; the D call from TCRdb, TRBD1, cannot be confirmed without DNA. Germline V gene lookup returns CDR1 KGHSH and CDR2 LQKENI. This CDR3 contains 15 residues. CDR3 in amino acids: CASSPPSGDATEAFF.

The chain couples TRBV11-3 to TRBJ2-5. The length of the CDR3 is 12 residues. Germline V gene data show CDR1 as SGHNT and CDR2 as YENEEA. The CDR3 loop is CASSLGERTQYF.

This sequence joins TRBV6-1 and TRBJ2-1; TCRdb calls TRBD1, which cannot be checked without DNA. The CDR3 is made up of 16 amino acids. CDR1 and CDR2 (germline): MNHNS, SASEGT. The CDR3 here is CASSPLSRSSYNEQFF.

The rearrangement uses TRBV15 and TRBJ2-1; the D call of TRBD1 rests on TCRdb alone, since no DNA is present to check it. Germline-derived CDR1 and CDR2 are LNHNV and YYDKDF (reference sequence). The CDR3 spans 15 residues. The CDR3 protein is CATSPPGTIGNEQFF. Based on the CDR3 plus reference TRBV15 and TRBJ2-1, the full variable domain is DAMVIQNPRYQVTQFGKPVTLSCSQTLNHNVMYWYQQKSSQAPKLLFHYYDKDFNNEADTPDNFQSRRPNTSFCFLDIRSPGLGDTAMYLCATSPPGTIGNEQFFGPGTRLTVL.

The J gene is TRBJ2-5, the V gene TRBV29-1; TCRdb lists TRBD2, though no DNA is available to test this call. This CDR3 is built from 14 residues. From germline, CDR1 is SQVTM and CDR2 ANQGSEA. CDR3 loop: CSVTGGVARETQYF.

The chain uses TRBV20-1 and TRBJ1-2; TCRdb calls TRBD1, which cannot be checked without DNA. This CDR3 spans 12 amino acids. The germline CDR1 and CDR2 sequences are DFQATT and SNEGSKA (reference sequence). This CDR3 reads CSARDPEGRYTF.

This chain uses TRBV12-3 or TRBV12-4 with TRBJ2-2. The CDR3 runs 14 residues. The CDR3 is CASSLRGNTGELFF.

J is TRBJ1-5 and V is TRBV5-1; TCRdb's D call of TRBD1 is untestable without DNA. The CDR3 is 14 residues long. CDR1 is SGHRS and CDR2 is YFSETQ in the germline V gene. The CDR3 sequence: CASSSGTGNQPQHF.

The chain carries TRBV20-1 and TRBJ2-4. The CDR3 is 11 amino acids. Per germline, CDR1 DFQATT and CDR2 SNEGSKA (reference sequence). CDR3 protein: CDSQGENIQYF.

The rearrangement joins TRBV20-1 to TRBJ2-5; TCRdb reports TRBD2, a call that lacks DNA to check it against. Germline CDR1 and CDR2: DFQATT and SNEGSKA (reference sequence). This CDR3 region has 15 residues. Here the CDR3 reads CSAGRGLAGAETQYF.

The V gene is TRBV5-4, the J gene TRBJ2-1; no DNA is available, so the TRBD2 call from TCRdb remains unchecked. Germline V CDR1 and CDR2: SGHNT, YYREEE (reference sequence). This CDR3 has 15 residues. This CDR3 reads CASSHPGVPYNEQFF.

The rearrangement links TRBV20-1 to TRBJ2-1; there is no DNA to check the TCRdb D call of TRBD1. CDR1 DFQATT and CDR2 SNEGSKA come from the germline V gene (reference sequence). The CDR3 is made up of 16 amino acids. The CDR3 sequence is CSARGHRDRGYNEQFF.

This chain joins TRBV20-1 and TRBJ2-7; the D call from TCRdb, TRBD2, cannot be confirmed without DNA. Germline assignment: CDR1 DFQATT and CDR2 SNEGSKA (reference sequence). The CDR3 has 13 amino acids. The CDR3 sequence is CSARPPALREQYF.

The chain carries TRBV4-3 and TRBJ2-7; without DNA, the TCRdb call of TRBD1 cannot be checked. Germline values: CDR1 LGHNA, CDR2 YSLEER. The CDR3 extends over 15 amino acids. The CDR3 reads CASSRGQAPIYEQYF.

J is TRBJ1-2 and V is TRBV25-1; TCRdb's D call, TRBD1, is unchecked because there is no DNA. Germline loops: CDR1 MGHDK, CDR2 SYGVNS. This CDR3 region has 13 residues. This chain's CDR3 is CASRDDRTGGYTF.